Listed below are T cell receptor beta chains from one sample, sequenced in a study of T cell changes during pregnancy in multiple sclerosis. TCRdb's table, derived via immunoSEQ multiplex PCR, lists solely in-frame clones and lacks some. The table lists under 75,000 clones, around 90% of them singletons. The starting material was CD4+ T cells from peripheral blood mononuclear cells, obtained after pregnancy. The receptors were gathered from a female donor with multiple sclerosis, enrolled in a pregnancy study. CDR3s include the opening cysteine and the closing phenylalanine or tryptophan. A D gene is named only where the DNA matches it firmly. Size is omitted from some rows. Given values are once, few, many or a class for expanded clones.

V: TRBV11-2
size: NA
D: TRBD2
J: TRBJ2-5
DNA: TGTGCCAGCAGCTTAGGGCGGGGAGGGGAGACCCAGTACTTC
CDR3: CASSLGRGGETQYF

V: TRBV25-1
size: NA
D: TRBD1
J: TRBJ1-1
DNA: TGTGCCAGCAGTGAAGGGGACAGGGCCACTGAAGCTTTCTTT
CDR3: CASSEGDRATEAFF

V: TRBV7-8
size: NA
D: NA
J: TRBJ2-2
DNA: TGTGCCAGCAGCTCGGCTACAGGGATGAAAGGTTCAAGGCCCACCGGGGAGCTGTTTTTT
CDR3: CASSSATGMKGSRPTGELFF

V: TRBV6-4
size: NA
D: NA
J: TRBJ2-1
DNA: TGTGCCAGTAGAGCAGCGATGAATGAGCAGTTCTTC
CDR3: CASRAAMNEQFF

V: TRBV19
size: NA
D: NA
J: TRBJ2-1
DNA: TGTGCCAGTAGTATAGGTCTTGAGCAGTTCTTC
CDR3: CASSIGLEQFF

V: TRBV19
size: NA
D: TRBD1
J: TRBJ2-3
DNA: TGTGCCAGTCACGCTTTAACAGGGGTTGTGGGCACAGATACGCAGTATTTT
CDR3: CASHALTGVVGTDTQYF

V: TRBV7-9
size: NA
D: TRBD1
J: TRBJ2-7
DNA: TGTGCCAGCAGCTTAGGACAGGGGCTAAACGAGCAGTACTTC
CDR3: CASSLGQGLNEQYF

V: TRBV10-3
size: NA
D: TRBD2
J: TRBJ2-3
DNA: TGTGCCATCAGGGAGACTAGCGGGAGCTGGAGCACAGATACGCAGTATTTT
CDR3: CAIRETSGSWSTDTQYF

V: TRBV5-6
size: NA
D: NA
J: TRBJ1-2
DNA: TGTGCCAGCAGTCCCCTGGCCACCCGGGATCTTGATGGCTACACCTTC
CDR3: CASSPLATRDLDGYTF

V: TRBV6-1
size: NA
D: TRBD2
J: TRBJ2-3
DNA: TGTGCCAGCATATTACTAGCGGGAGGGGATACGCAGTATTTT
CDR3: CASILLAGGDTQYF

V: TRBV29-1
size: NA
D: TRBD1
J: TRBJ1-1
DNA: TGCAGCGCCGAAGGGGGCGTAAGCACTGAAGCTTTCTTT
CDR3: CSAEGGVSTEAFF

V: TRBV5-6
size: NA
D: TRBD1
J: TRBJ1-2
DNA: TGTGCCAGCAGCTCCCCCCGCCAGACAGGGGCCTATGGCTACACCTTC
CDR3: CASSSPRQTGAYGYTF

V: TRBV6-5
size: NA
D: TRBD2
J: TRBJ2-5
DNA: TGTGCCAGCAGACTAGCGGCTCTTGAGACCCAGTACTTC
CDR3: CASRLAALETQYF

V: TRBV7-8
size: once
D: NA
J: TRBJ1-1
DNA: TGTGCCAGCAGCTTAGCGGGAGAGAACACTGAAGCTTTCTTT
CDR3: CASSLAGENTEAFF

V: TRBV10-3
size: once
D: NA
J: TRBJ1-3
DNA: TGTGCCATCAGTGAGAGACCGGTGGACAGCTCTGGAAACACCATATATTTT
CDR3: CAISERPVDSSGNTIYF

V: TRBV30
size: few
D: TRBD1
J: TRBJ1-1
DNA: TGTGCCTGGAGTTGGACAGGGGCGCGGAACACTGAAGCTTTCTTT
CDR3: CAWSWTGARNTEAFF

V: TRBV7-2
size: NA
D: NA
J: TRBJ1-1
DNA: TGTGCCAGCAGCTTGATGCAGACAAAGAACACTGAAGCTTTCTTT
CDR3: CASSLMQTKNTEAFF

V: TRBV9
size: NA
D: TRBD1
J: TRBJ1-4
DNA: TGTGCCAGCAGCCCCGGGACAGACTGGGGAAAACTGTTTTTT
CDR3: CASSPGTDWGKLFF

V: TRBV28
size: once
D: NA
J: TRBJ1-1
DNA: TGTGCCAGCAGTTTTAGCCGACTTGGGACTGAAGCTTTCTTT
CDR3: CASSFSRLGTEAFF

V: TRBV6-6
size: NA
D: NA
J: TRBJ1-5
DNA: TGTGCCAGCAGTTATCGGGAAGGCAATCAGCCCCAGCATTTT
CDR3: CASSYREGNQPQHF

V: TRBV19
size: NA
D: TRBD1
J: TRBJ1-1
DNA: TGTGCCAGTAGTATTGGGACTGGGGGGACAGGTGTACACATGAACACTGAAGCTTTCTTT
CDR3: CASSIGTGGTGVHMNTEAFF

V: TRBV19
size: NA
D: TRBD2
J: TRBJ2-3
DNA: TGTGCCAGTAGTGGGCTAGCGGGTCTAAGGGATACGCAGTATTTT
CDR3: CASSGLAGLRDTQYF

V: TRBV11-2
size: NA
D: TRBD2
J: TRBJ2-1
DNA: TGTGCCAGCAGCTCCTTAAGGGGGGCTAGCGGGATGAGGGACAATGAGCAGTTCTTC
CDR3: CASSSLRGASGMRDNEQFF

V: TRBV19
size: NA
D: TRBD1
J: TRBJ2-1
DNA: TGTGCCAGTAGTATAGCGTACAGGGGTGTGAATGAGCAGTTCTTC
CDR3: CASSIAYRGVNEQFF

V: TRBV7-2
size: NA
D: NA
J: TRBJ2-1
DNA: TGTGCCAGCAGCTCTTCGGTTTGGGAGCAGTTCTTC
CDR3: CASSSSVWEQFF

V: TRBV5-4
size: NA
D: NA
J: TRBJ2-5
DNA: TGTGCCAGCAGCTTGCGCCACAGGGCGAGAGAGACCCAGTACTTC
CDR3: CASSLRHRARETQYF